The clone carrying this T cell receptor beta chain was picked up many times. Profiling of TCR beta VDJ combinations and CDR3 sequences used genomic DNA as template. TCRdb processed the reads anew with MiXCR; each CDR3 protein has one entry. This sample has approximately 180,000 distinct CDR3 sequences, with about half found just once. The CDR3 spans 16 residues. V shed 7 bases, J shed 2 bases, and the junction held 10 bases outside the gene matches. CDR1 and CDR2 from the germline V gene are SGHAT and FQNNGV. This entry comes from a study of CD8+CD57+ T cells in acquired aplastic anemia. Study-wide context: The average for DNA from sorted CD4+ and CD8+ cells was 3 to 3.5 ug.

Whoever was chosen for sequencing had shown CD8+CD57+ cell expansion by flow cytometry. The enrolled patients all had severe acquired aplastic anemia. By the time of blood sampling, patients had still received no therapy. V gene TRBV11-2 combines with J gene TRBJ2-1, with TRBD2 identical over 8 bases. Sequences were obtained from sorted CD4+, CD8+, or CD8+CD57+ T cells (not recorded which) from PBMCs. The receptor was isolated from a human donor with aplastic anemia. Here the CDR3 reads CASTPIAGLAYNEQFF. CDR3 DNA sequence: TGTGCCAGCACCCCCATAGCGGGACTCGCCTACAATGAGCAGTTCTTC.